The source of this TCR beta chain is a study of blood T cell repertoires in COVID-19 (dated by TCRdb to the early 2020s). As for the study more broadly: Samples from collaborators originated in the United States, Italy and Spain and spanned both the acute and convalescent phases of COVID-19. The prospective study material was composed of cDNA or gDNA derived from T cells, B-cell-depleted T cells, or PBMCs. The repertoires were released in a freely available public database meant as a resource for research on the immune response to SARS-CoV-2. Deeply sampled blood TCRbeta repertoires from subjects exposed to, actively infected with, or recovered from COVID-19 were included in the dataset. Where HLA class I and class II types were available, the types were taken from metadata supplied by the sample provider, not from assay-based typing. Sample metadata almost always included a de-identified subject ID, COVID-19 status, age in years and sex. Samples came from the ongoing ImmuneRACE study (first 160 participants) plus 1,254 subjects from 6 global collaborators. Results and caveats for the whole study, not just this receptor: The amount of clinical and demographic metadata varied by source and participant and was provided uncurated.

Participants in the prospective study were aged about 18 to 90 years, lived in 20 to 25 United States geographic areas, and enrolled through a virtual design. Cohort assignment in the prospective study relied on participant-reported clinical history from a screening survey and a study questionnaire. Exposed participants had been in contact, within 2 weeks of entering the study, with a person who had a PCR-confirmed or clinician-diagnosed case of COVID-19. Each participant in the prospective study had whole blood, serum and a nasopharyngeal or oropharyngeal swab collected by mobile phlebotomists. Participants in the prospective study had the option to provide additional blood draws and questionnaires over an approximately 2-month period. Before DNA extraction, blood samples from the prospective study were shipped at room temperature or frozen. V is clipped by 6 bases and J by 9 bases, and the sequence between their germline boundaries is 21 bases long. The CDR3 goes from the cysteine to the phenylalanine over 15 residues. CDR3 DNA only is kept here, 45 bases in frame from base 1. CDR1 SNHLY and CDR2 FYNNEI are derived from the germline V gene.

On this clone itself: Its antigen is currently not known. No qualities accompany the bases; no much larger clone lies one base away.

TCRbeta CDR3 regions were amplified from genomic DNA using the immunoSEQ Assay, a bias-controlled multiplex PCR. From the authors' description of their analysis: The number of nucleated cells in each sample was estimated from the amplification of reference gene primers within the assay. To quantify the absolute abundance of each unique TCRbeta CDR3 rearrangement, sequence reads were collapsed and filtered. For each sample, productive Simpson clonality was calculated by taking the square root of Simpson's diversity index across productive rearrangements. This immuneACCESS table, as held by TCRdb, lists in-frame sequences with V and J called but not all clones. Of the missing ones, under half trace to an unresolved V gene in checked studies; the others have no known cause. That table gives V, J and clone size, and the DNA gave D and trimming. The sample table contains a few hundred thousand clones; only one count was recorded for approximately 91% of them. The top ten constitute around 0.86% of the sample.

What was sequenced was PBMCs or T cells enriched from blood (not recorded which). The chain couples TRBV2 to TRBJ2-1; TRBD1 is a weak D gene call, 6 bases matching. This sequence was found in a woman between 40 and 50 years old who had been exposed to COVID-19. The DNA is as follows: TGTGCCAGCAGCCCAGACAGGCGCGCCACTAGTGAGCAGTTCTTC. It translates to CASSPDRRATSEQFF.